These 8 T cell receptor beta chains share one sample of origin, sequenced in a study of immune cell composition in non-small cell lung cancer (TCRdb year 2017). The library was generated by the immunoSEQ multiplex PCR assay. Imported from immuneACCESS, the table was reduced by TCRdb to in-frame sequences with V and J called. These copies leave out some clones; in studies compared against another copy, an unresolved V gene accounts for under half, and the cause of the remainder is not known. The sample includes 14,000 to 15,000 clones, with roughly 69% observed a single time. The ten biggest clones cover 7.5% of the sample. The specimen was lung tumor tissue. These receptors all come from a human donor with non-small cell lung cancer.

The rearrangement uses TRBV7-9 and TRBJ2-2; 7 positions agree with TRBD1. The V segment lost 4 bases and the J segment 7 bases; nucleotides outside the gene matches: 3. Germline CDR1 reads SEHNR; CDR2 reads FQNEAQ (reference sequence). The CDR3 runs to 13 residues. The DNA for the CDR3 is TGTGCCAGCAGCTCCCAGGGGGACGGGGAGCTGTTTTTT. This sequence encodes CASSSQGDGELFF.

This chain links TRBV28 with TRBJ1-1; 8 bases agree with TRBD1. CDR3 length: 14 amino acids. The junction had 6 bases not matched to a gene; V was cut back by 6 bases and J by 3 bases. The germline V gene has CDR1 MDHEN and CDR2 SYDVKM. The CDR3 DNA follows: TGTGCCAGCAGGTCGGGACAGGTCGACACTGAAGCTTTCTTT. This encodes CASRSGQVDTEAFF.

In nucleotides, the CDR3 is TGTGCCAGCACCTTGGGGTATTTTGGGGGGAAGAACACTGAAGCTTTCTTT. It translates to CASTLGYFGGKNTEAFF. The chain combines TRBV11-2 with TRBJ1-1, with D tentatively TRBD1 (5 bases). Trimming cost V 7 bases and J 1 base, with 22 bases left between them. The CDR3 has 17 residues. Germline assignment: CDR1 SGHAT and CDR2 FQNNGV.

The chain is built from TRBV6-6 and TRBJ1-2; possibly TRBD1 for D (6 bases). The germline V gene encodes CDR1 MNHNY and CDR2 SVGAGI (reference sequence). The V end lost 6 bases, the J end lost 2 bases, and 10 bases lay between the germline ends. The CDR3 contains 13 residues. The CDR3 DNA follows: TGTGCCAGCAGCTCAACAGGGAACTATGGCTACACCTTC. This codes for CASSSTGNYGYTF.

This clone was seen a few times. This chain connects TRBV7-9 to TRBJ2-1, with 7 positions matching TRBD1. The V and J ends lost 4 bases and 0 bases, in that order; junction bases with no gene match: 12. The CDR3 contains 18 residues. CDR1 is SEHNR, CDR2 FQNEAQ, per germline (reference sequence). The CDR3 DNA reads as TGTGCCAGCAGCTCTACGACAGGGCTGGCCCGCTCCTACAATGAGCAGTTCTTC. It specifies CASSSTTGLARSYNEQFF.

This clone has just a few counts. The chain joins TRBV11-2 to TRBJ1-1, with 8 bases that match TRBD1. The CDR3 runs to 16 residues. Trimming took 2 bases from V and 1 from J; bases not matched to a gene: 6. Germline values: CDR1 SGHAT, CDR2 FQNNGV. The CDR3 sequence: CASSLTTGGGNTEAFF. CDR3 in DNA: TGTGCCAGCAGCTTAACTACAGGGGGAGGGAACACTGAAGCTTTCTTT.

The chain links TRBV5-1 to TRBJ1-5; D uncertain. CDR3 length equals 17 residues. V was pared by 0 bases and J by 0 bases, with 13 bases between. Germline V gene sequence: CDR1 SGHRS, CDR2 YFSETQ. The CDR3 DNA sequence: TGCGCCAGCAGCTTGGCCTCTGGCGGATATAGCAATCAGCCCCAGCATTTT. The encoded protein is CASSLASGGYSNQPQHF.

V usage is TRBV5-4 and J usage is TRBJ1-2; no definite D call. CDR3 size: 14 residues. Germline values: CDR1 SGHNT, CDR2 YYREEE (reference sequence). Deletions cut 0 bases from V and 4 bases from J, with 10 bases between. Here the CDR3 reads CASSLEAGGYGYTF. The CDR3 DNA is TGTGCCAGCAGCTTGGAGGCGGGTGGCTATGGCTACACCTTC.